This entry is about one T cell receptor (beta chain). Its target is not known. The sample is drawn from a study of CD8 T cells in Susac syndrome. Study context: Treatment at blood withdrawal was none, corticosteroids, or intravenous immunoglobulin alone in Susac syndrome patients.

An input of about 0.45 to 1 ug of RNA was subjected to reverse transcription using random hexamers. MiXCR, run by TCRdb on the immunoSEQ multiplex PCR reads, gives a single entry per CDR3 protein. There are some 96,000 distinct CDR3 sequences in the sample; around 95% occur only once, and roughly 0.29% lies in the top ten. General study results and limits: As the study acknowledged, the number of individuals in its TCR sequencing and HLA analysis was relatively small.

This CDR3 contains 19 residues. V was pared by 0 bases and J by 1 base, with 23 bases between. Germline loops: CDR1 DFQATT, CDR2 SNEGSKA (reference sequence). Material for sequencing was CD8+ T cells from PBMCs. The source is a human donor with Susac syndrome. The chain uses TRBV20-1 and TRBJ2-3, with a possible D match to TRBD2 (7 bases). In DNA, the CDR3 is TGCAGTGCTAGAGATCCCATTGGCGAGGGGGGGCGACGCACAGATACGCAGTATTTT. This translates into CSARDPIGEGGRRTDTQYF.